This T cell receptor beta chain was found in a study of blood T cell repertoires in COVID-19. Looked up from germline, CDR1 is ENHRY and CDR2 is SYGVKD. V dropped 3 bases and J dropped 4 bases, with 6 bases sitting between them. The CDR3 runs 12 residues. TCRdb's copy holds only in-frame clones and misses some; the assay was immunoSEQ multiplex PCR. The data contain more than 350,000 clones, more than 70% of them singletons. Comment on this clone: Other DNA sequences in the same sample also yield this CDR3.

The chain has TRBV10-3 and TRBJ1-2, with D tentatively TRBD1 (6 bases). This TCR came from a woman in her 30s with COVID-19, enrolled during active disease. The source material was peripheral blood. The CDR3 is CAISEQGYGYTF. The DNA for the CDR3 is TGTGCCATCAGTGAACAGGGCTATGGCTACACCTTC.